These 2 T cell receptor beta chains originate from one sample sequenced in a study of blood T cell repertoires in COVID-19. TCRdb's table, derived via immunoSEQ multiplex PCR, lists solely in-frame clones and lacks some. Among hundreds of thousands of clones listed, about 86% were seen once. The sample was PBMCs or T cells enriched from blood (not recorded which). The origin of the receptors is a woman in her forties or fifties in a cohort exposed to, infected with or recovered from COVID-19 (not recorded which).

The chain uses TRBV6-5 and TRBJ2-2; TRBD1 is a possible D gene (5 bases). Trimming removed 5 bases at V and 9 bases at J, with 13 bases between. This CDR3 region has 13 residues. Germline CDR1 reads MNHEY; CDR2 reads SVGAGI. The CDR3 DNA sequence: TGTGCCAGCAGTAAGGACATTTCCAGGGAGCTGTTTTTT. Residues: CASSKDISRELFF.

The V and J genes are TRBV6-1 and TRBJ2-1; 10 bases are shared with TRBD2. Germline lookup yields CDR1 MNHNS and CDR2 SASEGT. V lost 2 bases to trimming and J lost 9 bases; unmatched junction nucleotides: 13. The CDR3 is made up of 17 amino acids. The DNA for the CDR3 is TGTGCCAGCAGTGAACCGCTCCAGACTAGCGGGCGGCGTGAGCAGTTCTTC. Translated: CASSEPLQTSGRREQFF.